The 19 T cell receptor beta chains in this list originate from one sample, sequenced in a study of blood T cell repertoires in COVID-19. Sequenced by immunoSEQ multiplex PCR; TCRdb stores in-frame clones only, minus some. The sample yields 400,000 to 450,000 clones, 80% to 90% seen once. The sequenced material came from PBMCs or T cells enriched from blood (not recorded which). These TCRs come from a man aged 30 to 39 who had recovered from COVID-19.

Only a few counts were recorded for this clone. The V call is TRBV6-5, the J call TRBJ2-7; 8 bases agree with TRBD1. V shed 8 bases, J shed 3 bases, and the junction held 12 bases outside the gene matches. The germline CDR1 and CDR2 sequences are MNHEY and SVGAGI. The length of the CDR3 is 15 residues. This CDR3 reads CASLVGRTGFYEQYF. CDR3 nucleotides: TGTGCCAGCCTGGTTGGGCGGACAGGGTTCTACGAGCAGTACTTC.

The chain links TRBV5-1 to TRBJ1-4, with D unresolved. Per the germline V gene, CDR1 is SGHRS and CDR2 is YFSETQ. CDR3 length equals 13 residues. V shed 0 bases and J shed 14 bases, with 14 bases lying between them. CDR3 amino acids: CASSLEYDTALFF. For the CDR3, the DNA is TGCGCCAGCAGCTTGGAATATGATACAGCCCTGTTTTTT. Full variable domain (rest looked up from reference TRBV5-1 and TRBJ1-4): KAGVTQTPRYLIKTRGQQVTLSCSPISGHRSVSWYQQTPGQGLQFLFEYFSETQRNKGNFPGRFSGRQFSNSRSEMNVSTLELGDSALYLCASSLEYDTALFFGSGTQLSVL.

The chain links TRBV18 to TRBJ2-5, with D tentatively TRBD1 (5 bases). Trimming cost V 4 bases and J 5 bases, with 11 bases left between them. The CDR3 has 13 amino acids. Germline CDR1 KGHSH, CDR2 LQKENI. For the CDR3, the DNA is TGTGCCAGCTCACTACAGGAAGGGGAGACCCAGTACTTC. It is translated as CASSLQEGETQYF.

The chain is built from TRBV5-1 and TRBJ1-1, with D uncertain. Trimming removed 2 bases at V and 1 base at J, with 6 bases between. Germline CDR1 and CDR2: SGHRS and YFSETQ. CDR3 size: 13 residues. CDR3 region: CASSFNTNTEAFF. DNA for the CDR3: TGCGCCAGCAGCTTCAACACGAACACTGAAGCTTTCTTT.

V gene TRBV19 combines with J gene TRBJ2-3, with 10 bases that match TRBD1. CDR3 length: 14 amino acids. The germline V gene has CDR1 LNHDA and CDR2 SQIVND (reference sequence). V shed 7 bases, J shed 3 bases, and the junction held 4 bases outside the gene matches. The CDR3 DNA reads as TGTGCCAGTACCGGGGACAGGGGAACAGATACGCAGTATTTT. The encoded protein is CASTGDRGTDTQYF.

This chain joins TRBV28 and TRBJ2-7, with 8 bases identical to TRBD1. Looked up from germline, CDR1 is MDHEN and CDR2 is SYDVKM. This CDR3 comprises 15 residues. The junction had 11 bases not matched to a gene; V was cut back by 5 bases and J by 5 bases. The CDR3 region is CASSPEGQEFNEQYF. As DNA, the CDR3 is TGTGCCAGCAGTCCAGAGGGACAGGAGTTCAACGAGCAGTACTTC. The whole variable domain, remainder taken from reference TRBV28 and TRBJ2-7, is DVKVTQSSRYLVKRTGEKVFLECVQDMDHENMFWYRQDPGLGLRLIYFSYDVKMKEKGDIPEGYSVSREKKERFSLILESASTNQTSMYLCASSPEGQEFNEQYFGPGTRLTVT.

This chain joins TRBV15 and TRBJ2-4; D not resolved. The ends were cut back, 5 bases at V and 12 bases at J, with 20 bases in the middle. CDR3 length: 14 amino acids. Germline CDR1 and CDR2: LNHNV and YYDKDF (reference sequence). The CDR3 DNA reads TGTGCCACCAGCCACAGAGTGTCAGGAAGTGATCAGTACTTC. This translates into CATSHRVSGSDQYF.

The rearrangement links TRBV5-8 to TRBJ2-7; 10 bases are a match to TRBD1. The CDR3 has 15 residues. Germline assignment: CDR1 SGHTS and CDR2 YDEGEE. V shed 4 bases, J shed 5 bases, and the junction held 9 bases outside the gene matches. The CDR3 nucleotides are TGTGCCAGCAGCGTCTGGACAGGGGGGAAGGACGAGCAGTACTTC. Encoded protein: CASSVWTGGKDEQYF.

V gene TRBV28 combines with J gene TRBJ1-5; TRBD1 matches at 7 bases. After removal of 5 bases from V and 6 bases from J, the junction contained 7 bases not matched to a gene. The CDR3 length is 14 residues. CDR1 and CDR2 (germline): MDHEN, SYDVKM. CDR3 nucleotides: TGTGCCAGCAGTACCGGGACAGTACTTCAGCCCCAGCATTTT. Translated, it gives CASSTGTVLQPQHF.

CDR3 bases: TGTGCCAGCAGTTTAAGACAGGGGTACTCACCCCTCCACTTT. The encoded protein is CASSLRQGYSPLHF. The chain links TRBV27 to TRBJ1-6, with 8 bases aligning to TRBD1. Germline-derived CDR1 and CDR2 are MNHEY and SMNVEV (reference sequence). This CDR3 has 14 residues. The J segment lost 10 bases and the V segment lost 2 bases, leaving 4 bases of the junction unmatched.

The V and J genes are TRBV7-8 and TRBJ2-3; 8 bases match TRBD1. The CDR3 is made up of 15 amino acids. Per germline, CDR1 SGHVS and CDR2 FQNEAQ. The J segment lost 4 bases and the V segment lost 5 bases, leaving 8 bases of the junction unmatched. CDR3 nucleotide sequence: TGTGCCAGCAGCCCGGGACAGGCCCGAGCAGATACGCAGTATTTT. It specifies CASSPGQARADTQYF.

This clone has a single count. The chain combines TRBV19 with TRBJ1-2; 9 bases agree with TRBD1. V lost 6 bases and J lost 5; bases outside the gene matches: 7. Per the germline V gene, CDR1 is LNHDA and CDR2 is SQIVND (reference sequence). The CDR3 is 14 residues long. The CDR3 coding sequence is TGTGCCAGTAGACCCGGGACAGGGATATATGGCTACACCTTC. Translation: CASRPGTGIYGYTF.

The chain combines TRBV5-1 with TRBJ2-3; 7 nucleotides agree with TRBD1. CDR3 length: 15 residues. Losses at the gene ends were 0 bases for V and 6 bases for J; bases not matched to a gene: 7. CDR1 SGHRS and CDR2 YFSETQ come from the germline V gene. The CDR3 spells CASSLGGTEVDTQYF. The CDR3 DNA reads TGCGCCAGCAGCTTGGGGGGGACAGAGGTGGATACGCAGTATTTT.

The chain is built from TRBV5-1 and TRBJ2-3; the match to TRBD2 covers 11 bases. The V gene end was trimmed by 5 bases and the J gene end by 5 bases; junction bases not matched to a gene: 7. The germline V gene has CDR1 SGHRS and CDR2 YFSETQ. CDR3 size: 15 residues. The CDR3 sequence is CASRWLAGGGDTQYF. Written as DNA, the CDR3 is TGCGCCAGCAGGTGGCTAGCGGGAGGAGGAGATACGCAGTATTTT.

The chain employs TRBV28 and TRBJ2-1; 9 bases are shared with TRBD2. Per the germline V gene, CDR1 is MDHEN and CDR2 is SYDVKM. After removal of 3 bases from V and 7 bases from J, the junction contained 7 bases not matched to a gene. The CDR3 is made up of 15 amino acids. CDR3 DNA: TGTGCCAGCAGTTTGGGTAGCGGGAGAGGAAATGAGCAGTTCTTC. This gives the protein CASSLGSGRGNEQFF. Variable domain in full (rest from reference TRBV28 and TRBJ2-1): DVKVTQSSRYLVKRTGEKVFLECVQDMDHENMFWYRQDPGLGLRLIYFSYDVKMKEKGDIPEGYSVSREKKERFSLILESASTNQTSMYLCASSLGSGRGNEQFFGPGTRLTVL.

The chain employs TRBV29-1 and TRBJ2-3; D is perhaps TRBD1 (6 bases). This CDR3 region has 14 residues. Germline assignment: CDR1 SQVTM and CDR2 ANQGSEA. The V end lost 3 bases, the J end lost 9 bases, and 19 bases lay between the germline ends. CDR3 DNA: TGCAGCGTTGAGGTGGGTGTGGGGGCCCGGACGCAGTATTTT. Amino acid sequence: CSVEVGVGARTQYF.

The chain employs TRBV10-3 and TRBJ1-1; 9 bases map to TRBD1. With V trimmed by 4 bases and J by 4 bases, 4 bases remained unmatched. The CDR3 spans 14 residues. The germline V gene encodes CDR1 ENHRY and CDR2 SYGVKD. CDR3: CAISGQGVRTEAFF. CDR3 in DNA: TGTGCCATCAGTGGACAGGGGGTTCGCACTGAAGCTTTCTTT.

This rearrangement joins TRBV19 to TRBJ1-5, with 8 positions matching TRBD1. V was clipped by 3 bases and J by 3 bases; unmatched bases: 4. CDR1 is LNHDA and CDR2 is SQIVND in the germline V gene (reference sequence). This CDR3 is 15 amino acids long. The CDR3 loop reads CASSMGQVNNQPQHF. CDR3 coding DNA: TGTGCCAGTAGTATGGGACAGGTCAACAATCAGCCCCAGCATTTT. The full variable domain, in which reference TRBV19 and TRBJ1-5 provide the parts outside the CDR3, is DGGITQSPKYLFRKEGQNVTLSCEQNLNHDAMYWYRQDPGQGLRLIYYSQIVNDFQKGDIAEGYSVSREKKESFPLTVTSAQKNPTAFYLCASSMGQVNNQPQHFGDGTRLSIL.

V and J are TRBV24-1 and TRBJ1-2, with TRBD1 as a possible D gene (6 bases). The CDR3 contains 14 residues. The V and J ends lost 4 bases and 3 bases respectively, with 11 bases between them. The germline CDR1 and CDR2 sequences are KGHDR and SFDVKD. The CDR3 nucleotides are TGTGCCACCAGTGACAGGGCAGGGGACTATGGCTACACCTTC. Its translation is CATSDRAGDYGYTF.